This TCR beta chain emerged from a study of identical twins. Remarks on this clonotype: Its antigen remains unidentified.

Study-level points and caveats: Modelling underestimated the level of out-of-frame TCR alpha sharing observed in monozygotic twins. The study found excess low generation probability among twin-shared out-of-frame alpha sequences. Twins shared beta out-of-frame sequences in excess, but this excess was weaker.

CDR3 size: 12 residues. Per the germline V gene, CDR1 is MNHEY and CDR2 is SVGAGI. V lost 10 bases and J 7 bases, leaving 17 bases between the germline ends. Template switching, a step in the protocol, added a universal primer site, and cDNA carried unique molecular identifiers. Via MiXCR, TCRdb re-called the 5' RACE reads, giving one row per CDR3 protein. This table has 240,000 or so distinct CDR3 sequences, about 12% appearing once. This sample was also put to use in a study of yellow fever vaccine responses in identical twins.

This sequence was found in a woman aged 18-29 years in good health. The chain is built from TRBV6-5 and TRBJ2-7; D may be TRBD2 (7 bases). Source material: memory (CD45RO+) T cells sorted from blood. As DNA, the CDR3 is TGTGCCACCTCGAAGGGGGGGCGGGAGCAGTACTTC. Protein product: CATSKGGREQYF.